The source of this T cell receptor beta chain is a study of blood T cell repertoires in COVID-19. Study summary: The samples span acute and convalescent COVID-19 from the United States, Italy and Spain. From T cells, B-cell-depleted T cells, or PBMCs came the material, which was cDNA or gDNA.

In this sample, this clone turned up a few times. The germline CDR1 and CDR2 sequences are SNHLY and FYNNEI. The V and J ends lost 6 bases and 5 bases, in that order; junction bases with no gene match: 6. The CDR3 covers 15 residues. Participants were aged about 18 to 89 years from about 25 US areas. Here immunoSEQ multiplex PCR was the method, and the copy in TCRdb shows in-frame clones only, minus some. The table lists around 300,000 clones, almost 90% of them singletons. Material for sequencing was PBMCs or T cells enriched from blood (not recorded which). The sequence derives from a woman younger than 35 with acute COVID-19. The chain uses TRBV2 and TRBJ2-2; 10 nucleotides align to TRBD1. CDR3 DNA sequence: TGTGCCAGCAGAGAGGGACAGGGGAGGACCGGGGAGCTGTTTTTT. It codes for CASREGQGRTGELFF.